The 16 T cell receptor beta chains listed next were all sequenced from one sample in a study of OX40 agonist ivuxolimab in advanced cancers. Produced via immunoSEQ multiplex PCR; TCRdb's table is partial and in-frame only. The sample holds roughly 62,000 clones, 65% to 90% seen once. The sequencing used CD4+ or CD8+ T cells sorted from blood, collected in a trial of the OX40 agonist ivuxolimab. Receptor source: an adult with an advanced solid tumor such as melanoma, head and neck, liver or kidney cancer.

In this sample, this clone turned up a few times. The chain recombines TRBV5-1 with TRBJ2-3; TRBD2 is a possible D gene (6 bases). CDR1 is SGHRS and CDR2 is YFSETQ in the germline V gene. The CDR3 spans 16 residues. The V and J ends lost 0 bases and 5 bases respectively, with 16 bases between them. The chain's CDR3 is CASSLVLGGRGDTQYF. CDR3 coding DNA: TGCGCCAGCAGCTTGGTATTGGGGGGAAGGGGAGATACGCAGTATTTT.

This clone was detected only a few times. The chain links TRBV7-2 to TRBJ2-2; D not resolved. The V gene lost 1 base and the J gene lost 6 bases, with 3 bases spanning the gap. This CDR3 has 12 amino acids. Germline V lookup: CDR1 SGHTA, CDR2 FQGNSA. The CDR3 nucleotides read TGTGCCAGCAGCTTAGAATCCGGGGAGCTGTTTTTT. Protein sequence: CASSLESGELFF.

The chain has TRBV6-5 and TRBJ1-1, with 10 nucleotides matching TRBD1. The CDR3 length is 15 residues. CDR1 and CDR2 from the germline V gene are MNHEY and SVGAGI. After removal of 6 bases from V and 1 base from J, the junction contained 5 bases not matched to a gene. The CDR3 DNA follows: TGTGCCAGCAGCTCGGGACAGGGGAAGAACACTGAAGCTTTCTTT. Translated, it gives CASSSGQGKNTEAFF.

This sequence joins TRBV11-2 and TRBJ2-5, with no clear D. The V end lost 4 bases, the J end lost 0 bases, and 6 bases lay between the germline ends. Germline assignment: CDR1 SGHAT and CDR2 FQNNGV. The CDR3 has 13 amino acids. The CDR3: CASSSPNQETQYF. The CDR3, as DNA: TGTGCCAGCAGCTCCCCGAACCAAGAGACCCAGTACTTC.

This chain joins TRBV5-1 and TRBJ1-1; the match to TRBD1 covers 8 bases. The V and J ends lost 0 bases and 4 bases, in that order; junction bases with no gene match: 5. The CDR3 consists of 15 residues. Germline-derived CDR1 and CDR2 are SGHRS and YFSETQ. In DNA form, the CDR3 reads TGCGCCAGCAGCTTGGCGGGACAGGAGGCCACTGAAGCTTTCTTT. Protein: CASSLAGQEATEAFF.

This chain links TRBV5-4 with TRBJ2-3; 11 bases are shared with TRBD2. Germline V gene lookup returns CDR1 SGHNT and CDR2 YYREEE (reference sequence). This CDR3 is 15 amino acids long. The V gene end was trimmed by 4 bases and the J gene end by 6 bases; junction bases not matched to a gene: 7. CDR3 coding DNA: TGTGCCAGCAGCGCAATAGCGGGAGGGACGGATACGCAGTATTTT. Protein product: CASSAIAGGTDTQYF.

The CDR3 DNA reads TGTGCCAGTAGTATCTTCGGGAGGGGATCCACCGGGGAGCTGTTTTTT. It codes for CASSIFGRGSTGELFF. The chain joins TRBV19 to TRBJ2-2; 8 bases are a match to TRBD2. Germline CDR1 reads LNHDA; CDR2 reads SQIVND (reference sequence). V was clipped by 3 bases and J by 4 bases; unmatched bases: 7. The CDR3 spans 16 residues.

The CDR3 sequence is CASSPTWGGGYTF. The CDR3, as DNA: TGTGCCAGCAGCCCGACGTGGGGGGGTGGCTACACCTTC. This chain uses TRBV7-3 with TRBJ1-2; possible D gene TRBD1, 5 bases. Germline V gene sequence: CDR1 SGHTA, CDR2 FQGTGA. The CDR3 consists of 13 residues. Trimming removed 5 bases from V and 7 bases from J, with 14 bases in between. Full variable domain (missing parts from reference TRBV7-3 and TRBJ1-2): GAGVSQTPSNKVTEKGKYVELRCDPISGHTALYWYRQSLGQGPEFLIYFQGTGAADDSGLPNDRFFAVRPEGSVSTLKIQRTERGDSAVYLCASSPTWGGGYTFGSGTRLTVV.

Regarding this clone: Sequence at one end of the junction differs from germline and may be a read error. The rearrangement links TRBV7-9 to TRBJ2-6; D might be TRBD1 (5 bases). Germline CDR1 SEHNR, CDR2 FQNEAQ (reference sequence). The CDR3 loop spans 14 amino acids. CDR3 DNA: TGTGCCAGCACCTTAGGGGCTGGGGCCAACGTCCTGACTTTC. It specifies CASTLGAGANVLTF. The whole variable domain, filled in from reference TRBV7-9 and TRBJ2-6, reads DTGVSQNPRHKITKRGQNVTFRCDPISEHNRLYWYRQTLGQGPEFLTYFQNEAQLEKSRLLSDRFSAERPKGSFSTLEIQRTEQGDSAMYLCASTLGAGANVLTFGAGSRLTVL.

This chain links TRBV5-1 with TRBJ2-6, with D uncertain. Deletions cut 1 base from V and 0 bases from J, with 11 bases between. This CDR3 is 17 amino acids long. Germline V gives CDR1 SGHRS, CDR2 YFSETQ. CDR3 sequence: CASSLLGHNSGANVLTF. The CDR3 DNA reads TGCGCCAGCAGCTTGTTAGGGCACAACTCTGGGGCCAACGTCCTGACTTTC.

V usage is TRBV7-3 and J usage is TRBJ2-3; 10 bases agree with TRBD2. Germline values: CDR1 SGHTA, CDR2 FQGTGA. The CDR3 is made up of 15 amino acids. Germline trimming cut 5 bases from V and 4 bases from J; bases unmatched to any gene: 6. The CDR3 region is CASSPSGGVADTQYF. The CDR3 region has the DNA TGTGCCAGCAGCCCTAGCGGGGGAGTGGCAGATACGCAGTATTTT.

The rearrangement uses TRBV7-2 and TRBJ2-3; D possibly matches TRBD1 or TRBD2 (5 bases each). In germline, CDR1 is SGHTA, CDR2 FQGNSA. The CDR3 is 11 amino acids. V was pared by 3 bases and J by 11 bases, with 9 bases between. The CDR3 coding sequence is TGTGCCAGCAGCTTCGTTGGGGGGCAGTATTTT. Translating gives CASSFVGGQYF.

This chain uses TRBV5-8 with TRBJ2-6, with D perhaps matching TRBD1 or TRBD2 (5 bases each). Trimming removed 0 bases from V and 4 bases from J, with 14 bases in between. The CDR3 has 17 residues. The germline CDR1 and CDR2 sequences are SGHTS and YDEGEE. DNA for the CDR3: TGTGCCAGCAGCTTGGGGGGACCCCTGACCGGGGCCAACGTCCTGACTTTC. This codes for CASSLGGPLTGANVLTF. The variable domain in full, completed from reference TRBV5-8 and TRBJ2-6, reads EAGVTQSPTHLIKTRGQQATLRCSPISGHTSVYWYQQALGLGLQFLLWYDEGEERNRGNFPPRFSGRQFPNYSSELNVNALELEDSALYLCASSLGGPLTGANVLTFGAGSRLTVL.

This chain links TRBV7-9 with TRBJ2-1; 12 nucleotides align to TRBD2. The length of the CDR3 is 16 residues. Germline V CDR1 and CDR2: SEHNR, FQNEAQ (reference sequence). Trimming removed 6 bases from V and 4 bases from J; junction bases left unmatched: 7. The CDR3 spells CASRRLAGELYNEQFF. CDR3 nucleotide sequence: TGTGCCAGCAGAAGACTAGCGGGAGAACTTTACAATGAGCAGTTCTTC.

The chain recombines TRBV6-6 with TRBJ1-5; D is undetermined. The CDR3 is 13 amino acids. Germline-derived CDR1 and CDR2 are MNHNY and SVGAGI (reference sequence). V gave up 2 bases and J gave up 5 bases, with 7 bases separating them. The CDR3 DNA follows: TGTGCCAGCAGTTACATAAGGGATCAGCCCCAGCATTTT. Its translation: CASSYIRDQPQHF.

The CDR3: CASRSGGFGDQPQHF. The CDR3 DNA reads TGTGCCAGTAGATCCGGCGGGTTTGGCGATCAGCCCCAGCATTTT. This chain joins TRBV19 and TRBJ1-5; D is unclear. The CDR3 has 15 residues. Per germline, CDR1 LNHDA and CDR2 SQIVND (reference sequence). V lost 6 bases and J lost 5, with 17 bases in between. Full variable domain (rest looked up from reference TRBV19 and TRBJ1-5): DGGITQSPKYLFRKEGQNVTLSCEQNLNHDAMYWYRQDPGQGLRLIYYSQIVNDFQKGDIAEGYSVSREKKESFPLTVTSAQKNPTAFYLCASRSGGFGDQPQHFGDGTRLSIL.